Listed here is a single T cell receptor beta chain. The data derive from a study of blood T cell repertoires in COVID-19. At the level of the study: PBMCs, B-cell-depleted T cells, or T cells were the source of the cDNA or gDNA that made up the material.

Authors' data handling: Using reference gene primer amplification, nucleated cell counts were estimated. Sequencing used immunoSEQ multiplex PCR; TCRdb keeps in-frame clones, though not all of them. V, J and clone size derive from that table, while D and trimming were established from the DNA sequence. The repertoire includes around 99,000 clones, 84% of them detected once, and roughly 6.5% sits in the top ten. This CDR3 is 17 amino acids long. Germline-derived CDR1 and CDR2 are LNHDA and SQIVND (reference sequence). The trim removed 3 bases at V and 0 bases at J, leaving 5 bases unmatched. The sequenced material came from peripheral blood. This rearrangement joins TRBV19 to TRBJ2-1; 10 bases fit TRBD2. The receptor comes from a woman in her fifties or sixties with acute or convalescent COVID-19. CDR3 in DNA: TGTGCCAGTAGTATTAGGGGGACTAGCGCCTCCTACAATGAGCAGTTCTTC. Translated: CASSIRGTSASYNEQFF.